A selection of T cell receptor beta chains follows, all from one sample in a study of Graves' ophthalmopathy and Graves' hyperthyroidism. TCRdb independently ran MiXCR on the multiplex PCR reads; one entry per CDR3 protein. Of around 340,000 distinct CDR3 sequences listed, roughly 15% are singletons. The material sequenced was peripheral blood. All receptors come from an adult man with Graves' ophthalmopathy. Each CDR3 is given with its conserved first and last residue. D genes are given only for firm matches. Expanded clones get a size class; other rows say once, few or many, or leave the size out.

CDR3 DNA: TGTGCCAGCAGGACACAGGGGGAGGATTCACCCCTCCACTTT
CDR3 protein: CASRTQGEDSPLHF
clone size: many
V gene: TRBV12-3/TRBV12-4
D gene: TRBD1
J gene: TRBJ1-6
CDR3 length: 14

CDR3 DNA: TGTGCCGGGACAGGGTGGGACTATGGCTACACCTTC
CDR3 protein: CAGTGWDYGYTF
clone size: many
V gene: TRBV30
D gene: TRBD1
J gene: TRBJ1-2
CDR3 length: 12

CDR3 DNA: TGTGCCAGGACAGGGGTCACCGGGGAGCTGTTTTTT
CDR3 protein: CARTGVTGELFF
clone size: many
V gene: TRBV7-9
D gene: TRBD1
J gene: TRBJ2-2
CDR3 length: 12

CDR3 DNA: TGCAGCACGTCGGGACAGGGGGCTGTGAACACTGAAGCTTTCTTT
CDR3 protein: CSTSGQGAVNTEAFF
clone size: many
V gene: TRBV29-1
D gene: TRBD1
J gene: TRBJ1-1
CDR3 length: 15

CDR3 DNA: TGTGCCAGCAGTTACGCGACAGACTATGGGAGGAATTCACCCCTCCACTTT
CDR3 protein: CASSYATDYGRNSPLHF
clone size: many
V gene: TRBV6-2/TRBV6-3
D gene: NA
J gene: TRBJ1-6
CDR3 length: 17

CDR3 DNA: TGTGCCTGGAGTCAAATAGGATGGGGGGCTACCTATGGCTACACCTTC
CDR3 protein: CAWSQIGWGATYGYTF
clone size: many
V gene: TRBV30
D gene: NA
J gene: TRBJ1-2
CDR3 length: 16

CDR3 DNA: TGTGCCAGCAGTGAAGGCCCAGGCCCAGCTAACTATGGCTACACCTTC
CDR3 protein: CASSEGPGPANYGYTF
clone size: NA
V gene: TRBV6-1
D gene: NA
J gene: TRBJ1-2
CDR3 length: 16

CDR3 DNA: TGTGCCAGCAGCTCAGGGCGGCCAGATATAAACTACGAGCAGTACTTC
CDR3 protein: CASSSGRPDINYEQYF
clone size: many
V gene: TRBV11-1
D gene: NA
J gene: TRBJ2-7
CDR3 length: 16

CDR3 DNA: TGTGCCAGCAGTTCCGGGACAGGGGCGGTGGTGACTGAAGCTTTCTTT
CDR3 protein: CASSSGTGAVVTEAFF
clone size: NA
V gene: TRBV6-5
D gene: TRBD1
J gene: TRBJ1-1
CDR3 length: 16

CDR3 DNA: TGTGCCAGCAGCCTGACAGGGGCTGGAAACACCATATATTTT
CDR3 protein: CASSLTGAGNTIYF
clone size: many
V gene: TRBV12-3/TRBV12-4
D gene: TRBD1
J gene: TRBJ1-3
CDR3 length: 14

CDR3 DNA: TGTGCCAGCAGTGCGCGGACTAGCGGGGGCCGCTACGAGCAGTACTTC
CDR3 protein: CASSARTSGGRYEQYF
clone size: many
V gene: TRBV6-1
D gene: TRBD2
J gene: TRBJ2-7
CDR3 length: 16

CDR3 DNA: TGCGCCAGCAGCTTGATCGGCCAGGGTGGGGAGACCCAGTACTTC
CDR3 protein: CASSLIGQGGETQYF
clone size: many
V gene: TRBV5-1
D gene: NA
J gene: TRBJ2-5
CDR3 length: 15

CDR3 DNA: TGTGCCAGCAGTTTACCAGGGGCCCAGTCGGGGGAGCTGTTTTTT
CDR3 protein: CASSLPGAQSGELFF
clone size: few
V gene: TRBV6-5
D gene: NA
J gene: TRBJ2-2
CDR3 length: 15

CDR3 DNA: TGCGCCAGCAGCTTGGACGGACTAGCGGACTACGGTCAGTACTTC
CDR3 protein: CASSLDGLADYGQYF
clone size: once
V gene: TRBV5-1
D gene: TRBD2
J gene: TRBJ2-7
CDR3 length: 15

CDR3 DNA: TGCAGTGCTAGGGGGACAACCGGGGAGACCCAGTACTTC
CDR3 protein: CSARGTTGETQYF
clone size: once
V gene: TRBV20-1
D gene: NA
J gene: TRBJ2-5
CDR3 length: 13

CDR3 DNA: TGTGCCAGCAGTGAAGCGCCTGGGGGCCTGTGGACCGGGGAGCTGTTTTTT
CDR3 protein: CASSEAPGGLWTGELFF
clone size: many
V gene: TRBV6-1
D gene: NA
J gene: TRBJ2-2
CDR3 length: 17

CDR3 DNA: TGTGCCAGCAGTGAACGGAGGCAGCCCCAGCATTTT
CDR3 protein: CASSERRQPQHF
clone size: NA
V gene: TRBV6-1
D gene: NA
J gene: TRBJ1-5
CDR3 length: 12

CDR3 DNA: TGTGCCAGCAGTGAATATGGGAGTAAAGCTTTCTTT
CDR3 protein: CASSEYGSKAFF
clone size: many
V gene: TRBV6-1
D gene: NA
J gene: TRBJ1-1
CDR3 length: 12

CDR3 DNA: TGTGCCAGCAGCCCGACAGGACAGAACACTGAAGCTTTCTTT
CDR3 protein: CASSPTGQNTEAFF
clone size: many
V gene: TRBV6-1
D gene: NA
J gene: TRBJ1-1
CDR3 length: 14

CDR3 DNA: TGCAGTGCTAGGACACAAGCGCTGAACTATGGCTACACCTTC
CDR3 protein: CSARTQALNYGYTF
clone size: many
V gene: TRBV20-1
D gene: NA
J gene: TRBJ1-2
CDR3 length: 14

CDR3 DNA: TGTGCCAGCAGCTCACTGGACACTCCGGGGACCGGGGAGCTGTTTTTT
CDR3 protein: CASSSLDTPGTGELFF
clone size: NA
V gene: TRBV6-1
D gene: NA
J gene: TRBJ2-2
CDR3 length: 16

CDR3 DNA: TGTGCCAGCAGCCAAAGAGGGAAGGACGGGGAGCTGTTTTTT
CDR3 protein: CASSQRGKDGELFF
clone size: many
V gene: TRBV3-1
D gene: NA
J gene: TRBJ2-2
CDR3 length: 14

CDR3 DNA: TGTGCCAGCAGTGGAAGGACAGAGGGAAACACCATATATTTT
CDR3 protein: CASSGRTEGNTIYF
clone size: many
V gene: TRBV6-1
D gene: NA
J gene: TRBJ1-3
CDR3 length: 14

CDR3 DNA: TGTGCCAGCAGACGTGCGGGAGGAGGGATTATCTCCAATGAGCAGTTCTTC
CDR3 protein: CASRRAGGGIISNEQFF
clone size: many
V gene: TRBV12-3/TRBV12-4
D gene: TRBD2
J gene: TRBJ2-1
CDR3 length: 17

CDR3 DNA: TGTGCCAGCAGCTTACCTAGGTCTGAAGCTTTCTTT
CDR3 protein: CASSLPRSEAFF
clone size: many
V gene: TRBV7-8
D gene: NA
J gene: TRBJ1-1
CDR3 length: 12

CDR3 DNA: TGTGCCACTCAAGGTTCGGGGGCAGCATTTGAGCAGTACTTC
CDR3 protein: CATQGSGAAFEQYF
clone size: NA
V gene: TRBV28
D gene: NA
J gene: TRBJ2-7
CDR3 length: 14

CDR3 DNA: TGTGCCAGTAGTAACCAACAGGGGGTCCATGGCTACACCTTC
CDR3 protein: CASSNQQGVHGYTF
clone size: many
V gene: TRBV19
D gene: TRBD1
J gene: TRBJ1-2
CDR3 length: 14

CDR3 DNA: TGTGCCTGGAGTTTCCTCCTCCAGAGGGCCAAACCGGAAGCTTTCTTT
CDR3 protein: CAWSFLLQRAKPEAFF
clone size: NA
V gene: TRBV30
D gene: NA
J gene: TRBJ1-1
CDR3 length: 16

CDR3 DNA: TGCGCCAGCAGCCAAGCTCCCACTAGCGGGTCATACGAGCAGTACTTC
CDR3 protein: CASSQAPTSGSYEQYF
clone size: many
V gene: TRBV4-1
D gene: TRBD2
J gene: TRBJ2-7
CDR3 length: 16

CDR3 DNA: TGTGCCAGCAGTCGAGAGGGACAGGTCTACGAGCAGTACTTC
CDR3 protein: CASSREGQVYEQYF
clone size: NA
V gene: TRBV2
D gene: TRBD1
J gene: TRBJ2-7
CDR3 length: 14

CDR3 DNA: TGCGCCAGCAGCCAAGATCGGAGGGTAGCCCCCTCCGAGCAGTACTTC
CDR3 protein: CASSQDRRVAPSEQYF
clone size: many
V gene: TRBV4-3
D gene: NA
J gene: TRBJ2-7
CDR3 length: 16

CDR3 DNA: TGTGCCAGCAGCTTAGAGATAGCGGGGGGACAAGAGACCCAGTACTTC
CDR3 protein: CASSLEIAGGQETQYF
clone size: many
V gene: TRBV7-2
D gene: TRBD2
J gene: TRBJ2-5
CDR3 length: 16

CDR3 DNA: TGTGCCAGCAGCCAAGATCCAGGGGAGGGCTACGAGCAGTACTTC
CDR3 protein: CASSQDPGEGYEQYF
clone size: many
V gene: TRBV3-1
D gene: NA
J gene: TRBJ2-7
CDR3 length: 15

CDR3 DNA: TGCAGTGCCACCGGGACAGGGGTCCTGGACACTGAAGCTTTCTTT
CDR3 protein: CSATGTGVLDTEAFF
clone size: many
V gene: TRBV20-1
D gene: TRBD1
J gene: TRBJ1-1
CDR3 length: 15

CDR3 DNA: TGTGCCACCATCGGGACGACGGAGGAGGCTTTCTTT
CDR3 protein: CATIGTTEEAFF
clone size: many
V gene: TRBV18
D gene: NA
J gene: TRBJ1-1
CDR3 length: 12

CDR3 DNA: TGTGCCAGCAGCAGAGGGACGCAAAACTATGGCTACACCTTC
CDR3 protein: CASSRGTQNYGYTF
clone size: many
V gene: TRBV6-5
D gene: NA
J gene: TRBJ1-2
CDR3 length: 14

CDR3 DNA: TGTGCCAGCAGGACGCTAGGGGTTAATTCACCCCTCCACTTT
CDR3 protein: CASRTLGVNSPLHF
clone size: many
V gene: TRBV12-3/TRBV12-4
D gene: NA
J gene: TRBJ1-6
CDR3 length: 14